One and the same sample provided the 22 T cell receptor beta chains below, sequenced in a study of identical twins. Via MiXCR, TCRdb re-called the 5' RACE reads, giving one row per CDR3 protein. The sample holds 1.5 million to 2 million distinct CDR3 sequences, about 32% seen once. What was sequenced was cord blood. These receptors originate from a newborn girl in good health.

There are a few counts of this clonotype. The chain combines TRBV7-9 with TRBJ2-7; D call uncertain. CDR1 is SEHNR and CDR2 is FQNEAQ in the germline V gene (reference sequence). The CDR3 contains 12 residues. Trimming cost V 1 base and J 6 bases, with 7 bases left between them. As DNA, the CDR3 is TGTGCCAGCAGCTTAGGAAGCGCCGAGCAGTACTTC. Residues: CASSLGSAEQYF.

This clonotype was found a few times. The chain links TRBV10-3 to TRBJ2-3, with TRBD2 identical over 14 bases. This CDR3 is 16 amino acids long. Trimming cost V 6 bases and J 4 bases; bases outside gene matches: 6. Germline loops: CDR1 ENHRY, CDR2 SYGVKD. The CDR3 here is CAIRRGLAGEADTQYF. The CDR3 coding sequence is TGTGCCATCAGGAGGGGACTAGCGGGAGAGGCAGATACGCAGTATTTT.

The V and J genes are TRBV19 and TRBJ2-5, with D unresolved. Germline V CDR1 and CDR2: LNHDA, SQIVND (reference sequence). V was trimmed by 7 bases and J by 5 bases, leaving 14 bases between them. The CDR3 is made up of 13 amino acids. CDR3 sequence reads: CASTTWGSETQYF. DNA for the CDR3: TGTGCCAGTACCACTTGGGGTAGCGAGACCCAGTACTTC.

The chain carries TRBV5-4 and TRBJ1-2; D remains unclear. The CDR3 length is 14 residues. Germline V lookup: CDR1 SGHNT, CDR2 YYREEE (reference sequence). V lost 3 bases to trimming and J lost 0 bases, with 9 bases between them. The CDR3 protein is CASSWETTNYGYTF. The CDR3 DNA reads as TGTGCCAGCAGCTGGGAGACTACTAACTATGGCTACACCTTC.

The chain recombines TRBV7-8 with TRBJ1-1; 8 bases map to TRBD1. Per germline, CDR1 SGHVS and CDR2 FQNEAQ. With 3 bases clipped from V and 10 bases from J, the junction kept 13 bases outside the gene matches. This CDR3 spans 15 amino acids. The CDR3 DNA follows: TGTGCCAGCAGCTTCCGGACAGGGCGAGAAGGTAGAGCTTTCTTT. Translating it yields CASSFRTGREGRAFF.

This clonotype was detected only a few times. This chain uses TRBV20-1 with TRBJ2-5; 9 bases are a match to TRBD2. The CDR3 runs to 15 residues. The germline gives CDR1 DFQATT, CDR2 SNEGSKA (reference sequence). V was pared by 6 bases and J by 5 bases, with 13 bases of the junction left unmatched. CDR3 in amino acids: CSAGPASGIGETQYF. The CDR3 DNA reads as TGCAGTGCCGGACCAGCTAGCGGGATAGGGGAGACCCAGTACTTC.

Concerning this clonotype: One end of the junction varies from germline; a read error may be responsible. The chain has TRBV20-1 and TRBJ2-4, with TRBD2 matching over 8 bases. This CDR3 has 14 amino acids. Germline V gene sequence: CDR1 DFQATT, CDR2 SNEGSKA (reference sequence). CDR3 loop: CSTRRGGTKNIQYF. CDR3 DNA: TGCAGTACTAGACGGGGGGGTACCAAAAACATTCAGTACTTC.

This chain uses TRBV3-1 with TRBJ1-2, with D maybe TRBD1 (6 bases). Trimming left V 2 bases short and J 3 bases short, with 16 bases between. CDR3 length: 16 amino acids. Germline CDR1 and CDR2: LGHDT and YNNKEL (reference sequence). The CDR3 loop reads CASSQREIAGDYGYTF. The DNA of the CDR3 is TGTGCCAGCAGCCAAAGAGAGATTGCAGGGGACTATGGCTACACCTTC.

The chain combines TRBV20-1 with TRBJ2-2, with 8 positions matching TRBD1. V was clipped by 4 bases and J by 0 bases; unmatched bases: 4. The germline V gene has CDR1 DFQATT and CDR2 SNEGSKA (reference sequence). The CDR3 runs 15 residues. The CDR3 bases are TGCAGTGCTAAAACGACAGGGGCGAACACCGGGGAGCTGTTTTTT. Translated, it gives CSAKTTGANTGELFF.

This clonotype was detected ten times or more. The rearrangement uses TRBV7-2 and TRBJ1-2; TRBD1 agrees at 8 bases. In germline, CDR1 is SGHTA, CDR2 FQGNSA. V lost 3 bases, J lost 3 bases, and 6 bases stayed unmatched. This CDR3 spans 15 amino acids. This CDR3 reads CASSLRTGGDYGYTF. CDR3 in DNA: TGTGCCAGCAGCTTGAGAACAGGGGGGGACTATGGCTACACCTTC.

A few counts support this clonotype. The CDR3 sequence is CASGPSGTYSYEQYF. In DNA form, the CDR3 reads TGTGCCAGCGGCCCCAGCGGGACCTACTCCTACGAGCAGTACTTC. The genes are TRBV12-3 or TRBV12-4 and TRBJ2-7; TRBD2 matches at 7 bases. Losses at the gene ends were 8 bases for V and 0 bases for J; bases not matched to a gene: 10. The CDR3 has 15 amino acids.

This clonotype has only a few counts. This rearrangement joins TRBV6-2 or TRBV6-3 to TRBJ1-5; 8 bases are shared with TRBD1. Trimming removed 5 bases from V and 2 bases from J; junction bases left unmatched: 5. Germline V lookup: CDR1 MNHEY, CDR2 SVGEGT. CDR3 size: 15 residues. CDR3 amino acids: CASSPQGGGNQPQHF. In DNA, the CDR3 is TGTGCCAGCAGTCCACAGGGGGGTGGCAATCAGCCCCAGCATTTT.

The rearrangement joins TRBV27 to TRBJ2-1, with D unclear. Between the trimmed V and J ends, which lost 6 bases and 5 bases, there was a span of 17 bases. CDR3 size: 15 residues. Germline V lookup: CDR1 MNHEY, CDR2 SMNVEV (reference sequence). DNA of the CDR3: TGTGCCAGCAGCGAAGGTTGGCGGTTCAACAATGAGCAGTTCTTC. Encoded protein: CASSEGWRFNNEQFF.

This sequence joins TRBV4-2 and TRBJ2-1, with D hard to call. The V end was cut by 0 bases, the J end by 8 bases, with 11 bases between. CDR3 size: 14 residues. Germline V gene lookup returns CDR1 LGHNA and CDR2 YNFKEQ. CDR3 nucleotides: TGTGCCAGCAGCCAAGAGTTAGGGTACGATGAGCAGTTCTTC. Residues: CASSQELGYDEQFF.

This clonotype was observed a few times. This sequence joins TRBV7-6 and TRBJ1-1; maybe TRBD1 (6 bases). The CDR3 spans 16 residues. Trimming cost V 4 bases and J 0 bases, with 15 bases left between them. Germline values: CDR1 SGHVS, CDR2 FNYEAQ. The CDR3 DNA reads TGTGCCAGCAGCTCGGTTCTACAGGGCTTGAACACTGAAGCTTTCTTT. It is translated as CASSSVLQGLNTEAFF.

The V and J genes are TRBV25-1 and TRBJ1-5, with unresolved D. The CDR3 spans 13 residues. Germline V gene data show CDR1 as MGHDK and CDR2 as SYGVNS. V was trimmed by 6 bases and J by 3 bases, leaving 9 bases between them. CDR3 region: CASRAGLNQPQHF. The CDR3 region has the DNA TGTGCCAGCAGGGCAGGACTCAATCAGCCCCAGCATTTT.

This clonotype was observed many times. One end of the junction varies from germline; a read error may be responsible. The chain is built from TRBV7-2 and TRBJ2-4; 8 bases are a match to TRBD2. Germline CDR1 SGHTA, CDR2 FQGNSA. CDR3 length equals 15 residues. The CDR3 sequence: CASSLGGRAKNIQYF. As DNA, the CDR3 is TGTGCCAGCAGTTTAGGCGGGAGGGCCAAAAACATTCAGTACTTC.

V gene TRBV29-1 combines with J gene TRBJ1-4; TRBD1 matches at 7 bases. Germline V gene sequence: CDR1 SQVTM, CDR2 ANQGSEA. The CDR3 extends over 14 amino acids. After removal of 4 bases from V and 8 bases from J, the junction contained 10 bases not matched to a gene. The CDR3 protein is CSVVTTGVGEKLFF. In DNA form, the CDR3 reads TGCAGCGTTGTAACCACAGGGGTCGGCGAAAAACTGTTTTTT.

Comments on this clonotype: The junction shows a germline mismatch at one end, possibly a read error. The genes are TRBV6-5 and TRBJ2-7, with 9 bases lining up with TRBD2. Germline loops: CDR1 MNHEY, CDR2 SVGAGI. This CDR3 region has 19 residues. For the CDR3, the DNA is TGTGCCAGCAGTTCGGTCTGGGCTAGCGGGGTCCGAATGCCCTACGTGCAGTACTTC. Protein product: CASSSVWASGVRMPYVQYF.

This clonotype has more than one count but fewer than ten. The V gene is TRBV20-1, the J gene TRBJ2-1; TRBD1 or TRBD2 may be the D gene (5 bases each). V was shortened by 0 bases and J by 4 bases, with 16 bases between the two germline ends. CDR3 size: 16 residues. Germline assignment: CDR1 DFQATT and CDR2 SNEGSKA (reference sequence). The CDR3 coding sequence is TGCAGTGCTAGAGATGGGGACGCGGTGATTTACAATGAGCAGTTCTTC. Translating it yields CSARDGDAVIYNEQFF.

For this clonotype: The junction departs from the called germline gene at one end, perhaps through a read error. The chain couples TRBV7-8 to TRBJ1-6; D possibly corresponds to TRBD1 (5 bases). The CDR3 contains 14 residues. The germline gives CDR1 SGHVS, CDR2 FQNEAQ. The CDR3 DNA is TGTGCCAGCAACTTAGCAACTGGGGGTTCACCCCTCCACTTT. Protein product: CASNLATGGSPLHF.

This clonotype is a singleton in its sample. The chain has TRBV3-1 and TRBJ1-1; unclear D gene. From germline, CDR1 is LGHDT and CDR2 YNNKEL (reference sequence). The V end lost 4 bases, the J end lost 1 base, and 13 bases lay between the germline ends. The CDR3 is 15 residues long. In DNA form, the CDR3 reads TGTGCCAGCAGCCCTACTGATGGTGGGAACACTGAAGCTTTCTTT. Its translation is CASSPTDGGNTEAFF.